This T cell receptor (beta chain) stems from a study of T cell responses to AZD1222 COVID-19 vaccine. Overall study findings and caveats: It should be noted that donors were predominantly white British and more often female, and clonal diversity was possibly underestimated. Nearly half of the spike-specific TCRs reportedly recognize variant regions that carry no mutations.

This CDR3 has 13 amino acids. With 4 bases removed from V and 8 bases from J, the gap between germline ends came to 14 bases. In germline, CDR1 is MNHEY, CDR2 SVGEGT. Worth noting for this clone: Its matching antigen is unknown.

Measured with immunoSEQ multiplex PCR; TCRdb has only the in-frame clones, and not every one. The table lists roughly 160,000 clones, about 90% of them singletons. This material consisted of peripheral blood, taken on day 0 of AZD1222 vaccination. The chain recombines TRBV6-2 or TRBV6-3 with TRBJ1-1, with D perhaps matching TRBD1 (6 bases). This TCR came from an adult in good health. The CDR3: CASSSRTVKEAFF. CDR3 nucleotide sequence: TGTGCCAGCAGTTCTAGGACAGTCAAGGAAGCTTTCTTT.